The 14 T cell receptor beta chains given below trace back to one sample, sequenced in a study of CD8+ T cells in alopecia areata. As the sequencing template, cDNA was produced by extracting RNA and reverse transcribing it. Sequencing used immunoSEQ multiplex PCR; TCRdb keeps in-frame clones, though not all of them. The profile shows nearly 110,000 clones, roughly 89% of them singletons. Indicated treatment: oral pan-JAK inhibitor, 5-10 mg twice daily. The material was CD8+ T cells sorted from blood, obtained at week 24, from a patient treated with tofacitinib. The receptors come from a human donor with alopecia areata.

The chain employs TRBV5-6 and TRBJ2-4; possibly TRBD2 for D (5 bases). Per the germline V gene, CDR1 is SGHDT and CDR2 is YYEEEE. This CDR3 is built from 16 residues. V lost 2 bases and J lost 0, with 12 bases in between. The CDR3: CASSFKADLAKNIQYF. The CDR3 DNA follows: TGTGCCAGCAGCTTCAAAGCGGACCTAGCCAAAAACATTCAGTACTTC.

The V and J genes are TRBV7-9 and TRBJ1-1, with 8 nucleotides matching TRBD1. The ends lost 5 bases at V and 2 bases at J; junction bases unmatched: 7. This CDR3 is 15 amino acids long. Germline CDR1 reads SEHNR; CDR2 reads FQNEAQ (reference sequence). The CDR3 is CASSLETGGNTEAFF. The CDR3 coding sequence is TGTGCCAGCAGCCTAGAAACAGGGGGAAACACTGAAGCTTTCTTT. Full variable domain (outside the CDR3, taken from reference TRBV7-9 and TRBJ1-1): DTGVSQNPRHKITKRGQNVTFRCDPISEHNRLYWYRQTLGQGPEFLTYFQNEAQLEKSRLLSDRFSAERPKGSFSTLEIQRTEQGDSAMYLCASSLETGGNTEAFFGQGTRLTVV.

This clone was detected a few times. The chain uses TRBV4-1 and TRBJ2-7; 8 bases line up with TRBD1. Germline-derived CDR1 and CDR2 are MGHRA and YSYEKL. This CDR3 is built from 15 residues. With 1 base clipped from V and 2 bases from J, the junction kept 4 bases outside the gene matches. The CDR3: CASSQGWDRPYEQYF. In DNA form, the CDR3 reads TGCGCCAGCAGCCAAGGGTGGGACAGGCCCTACGAGCAGTACTTC.

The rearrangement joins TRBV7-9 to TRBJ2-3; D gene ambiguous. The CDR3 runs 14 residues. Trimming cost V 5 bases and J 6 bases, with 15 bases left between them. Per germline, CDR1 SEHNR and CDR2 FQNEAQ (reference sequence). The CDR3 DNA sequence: TGTGCCAGCAGCCTGACCAGGAGTACGGATACGCAGTATTTT. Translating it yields CASSLTRSTDTQYF.

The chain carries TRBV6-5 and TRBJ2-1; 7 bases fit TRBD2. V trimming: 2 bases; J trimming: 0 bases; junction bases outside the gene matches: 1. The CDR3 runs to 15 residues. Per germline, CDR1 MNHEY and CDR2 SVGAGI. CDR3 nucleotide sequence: TGTGCCAGCAGTTACGGCGGGAGCTCCTACAATGAGCAGTTCTTC. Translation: CASSYGGSSYNEQFF.

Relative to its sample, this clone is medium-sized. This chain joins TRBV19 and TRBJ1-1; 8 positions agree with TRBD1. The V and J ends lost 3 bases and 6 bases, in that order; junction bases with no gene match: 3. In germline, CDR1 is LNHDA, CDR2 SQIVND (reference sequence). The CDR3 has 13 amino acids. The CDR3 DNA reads TGTGCCAGTAGTATGCAGGGGGCGGCTGAAGCTTTCTTT. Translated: CASSMQGAAEAFF.

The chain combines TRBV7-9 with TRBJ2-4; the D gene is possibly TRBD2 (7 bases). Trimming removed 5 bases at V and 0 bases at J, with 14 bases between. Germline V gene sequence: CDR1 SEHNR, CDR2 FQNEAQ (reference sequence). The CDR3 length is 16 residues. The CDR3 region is CASSQRGGPAKNIQYF. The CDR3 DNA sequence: TGTGCCAGCAGCCAAAGGGGGGGCCCAGCCAAAAACATTCAGTACTTC. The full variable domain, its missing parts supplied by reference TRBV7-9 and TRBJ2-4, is DTGVSQNPRHKITKRGQNVTFRCDPISEHNRLYWYRQTLGQGPEFLTYFQNEAQLEKSRLLSDRFSAERPKGSFSTLEIQRTEQGDSAMYLCASSQRGGPAKNIQYFGAGTRLSVL.

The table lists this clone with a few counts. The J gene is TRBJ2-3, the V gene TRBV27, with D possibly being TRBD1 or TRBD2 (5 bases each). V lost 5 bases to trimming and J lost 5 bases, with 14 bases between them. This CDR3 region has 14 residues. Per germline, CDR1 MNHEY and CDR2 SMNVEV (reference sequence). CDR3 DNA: TGTGCCAGCAGTGGGACGCCATCCGGAGATACGCAGTATTTT. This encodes CASSGTPSGDTQYF.

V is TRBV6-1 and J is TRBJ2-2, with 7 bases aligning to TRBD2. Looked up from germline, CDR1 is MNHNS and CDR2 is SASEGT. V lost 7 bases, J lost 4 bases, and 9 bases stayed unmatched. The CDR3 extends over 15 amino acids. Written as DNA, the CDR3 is TGTGCCAGCACCCTTAGCGGGCCCGGCACCGGGGAGCTGTTTTTT. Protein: CASTLSGPGTGELFF.

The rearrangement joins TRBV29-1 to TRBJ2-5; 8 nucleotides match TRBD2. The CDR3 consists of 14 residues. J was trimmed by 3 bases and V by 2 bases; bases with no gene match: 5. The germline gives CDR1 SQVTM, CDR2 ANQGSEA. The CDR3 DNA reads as TGCAGCGTTGAATGGCGGCGGGGGGAAGAGACCCAGTACTTC. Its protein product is CSVEWRRGEETQYF.

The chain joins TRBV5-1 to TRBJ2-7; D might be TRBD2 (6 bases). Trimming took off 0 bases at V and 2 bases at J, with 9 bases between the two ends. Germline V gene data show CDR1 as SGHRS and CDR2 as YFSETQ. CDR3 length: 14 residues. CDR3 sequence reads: CASSLVEGAYEQYF. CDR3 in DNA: TGCGCCAGCAGCTTGGTGGAGGGCGCCTACGAGCAGTACTTC.

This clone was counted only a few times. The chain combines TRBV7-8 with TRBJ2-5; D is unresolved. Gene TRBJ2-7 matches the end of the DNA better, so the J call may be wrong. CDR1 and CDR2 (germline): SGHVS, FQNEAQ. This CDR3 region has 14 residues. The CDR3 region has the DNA TGTGCCAGCAGCTTCCTACGGATGGTCGACGAGCAGTACTTC. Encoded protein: CASSFLRMVDEQYF.

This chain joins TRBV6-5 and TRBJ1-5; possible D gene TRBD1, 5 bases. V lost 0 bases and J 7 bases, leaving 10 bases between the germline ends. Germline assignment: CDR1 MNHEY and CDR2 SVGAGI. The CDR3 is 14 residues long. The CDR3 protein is CASSYSAGHQPQHF. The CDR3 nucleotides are TGTGCCAGCAGTTACTCGGCAGGGCACCAGCCCCAGCATTTT.

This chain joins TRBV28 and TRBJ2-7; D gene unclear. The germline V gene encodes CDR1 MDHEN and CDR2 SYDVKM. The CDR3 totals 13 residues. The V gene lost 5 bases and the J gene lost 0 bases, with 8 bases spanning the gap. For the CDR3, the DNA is TGTGCCAGCAGTCAGGATAGCTCCTACGAGCAGTACTTC. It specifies CASSQDSSYEQYF.